This T cell receptor (beta chain) was obtained from a study of cytomegalovirus exposure and HLA in healthy donors. Measured with immunoSEQ multiplex PCR; TCRdb has only the in-frame clones, and not every one. The table lists fewer than 100,000 clones, roughly 94% of them singletons, with approximately 3.3% in the top ten. V was cut by 4 bases and J by 0 bases, with 9 bases left in between. Looked up from germline, CDR1 is SNHLY and CDR2 is FYNNEI. The CDR3 has 14 amino acids. Whole-study results and caveats: That first-cohort TCR clusters tended to co-occur in the 95 to 150 validation repertoires was found in a later analysis. Specificity of a few CMV-associated chains for CMV antigens was verified in vitro.

This clone was found once. Its antigen is unknown. The receptor's source is a woman in her late teens or twenties in good health and CMV-seropositive. V is TRBV2 and J is TRBJ1-1, with D uncertain. Sequenced sample: PBMCs. CDR3 bases: TGTGCCAGCAGTGGGTCTCGGTTGAACACTGAAGCTTTCTTT. Its translation: CASSGSRLNTEAFF.